Detailed here is one T cell receptor (beta chain). The antigen is not known. The V end was cut by 2 bases, the J end by 1 base, with 10 bases between. Germline V gene sequence: CDR1 MGHRA, CDR2 YSYEKL. The CDR3 length is 15 residues. These data originate in a study of cytomegalovirus exposure and HLA in healthy donors. Study conclusions and caveats: Reports showed the classifier diagnosing cytomegalovirus status with high specificity and sensitivity. Investigators reported 164 TCR beta chains as tied to cytomegalovirus. In vitro confirmation showed a few CMV-associated chains to be CMV antigen specific.

TCRdb keeps only in-frame clones here, not all; method: immunoSEQ multiplex PCR. The sample holds 35,000 to 50,000 clones, 93% seen once. The receptor comes from a woman under 30 in good health and CMV-seronegative. Sequencing was performed on PBMCs. The chain carries TRBV4-1 and TRBJ2-3; maybe TRBD2 (6 bases). The CDR3 nucleotides are TGCGCCAGCAGCCAATTGGGACTGGGCACAGATACGCAGTATTTT. This codes for CASSQLGLGTDTQYF.